The 20 T cell receptor beta chains below all came from one sample that was sequenced in a study of cytomegalovirus exposure and HLA in healthy donors. The PCR contained 60 Vbeta and 13 Jbeta primers. TCRdb keeps only in-frame clones here, not all; method: immunoSEQ multiplex PCR. The sample yields hundreds of thousands of clones, about 82% seen once. The specimen sequenced was PBMCs. The receptors originated from a man in his thirties or forties in good health and CMV-seronegative.

The rearrangement uses TRBV5-6 and TRBJ2-5; 8 nucleotides match TRBD1. The V gene's germline CDR1 is SGHDT and CDR2 YYEEEE. The CDR3 consists of 13 residues. The trim removed 0 bases at V and 11 bases at J, leaving 6 bases unmatched. The chain's CDR3 is CASSLVQGAEQYF. CDR3 nucleotide sequence: TGTGCCAGCAGCTTGGTTCAGGGGGCTGAGCAGTACTTC.

The chain couples TRBV2 to TRBJ1-1; D ambiguous. The germline V gene encodes CDR1 SNHLY and CDR2 FYNNEI. Trimming shortened V by 5 bases and J by 1 base, and 14 bases separated the two germline ends. The CDR3 runs 15 residues. CDR3 in DNA: TGTGCCAGCAGTTCCCTGGGCCAGACGAACACTGAAGCTTTCTTT. It yields the protein CASSSLGQTNTEAFF.

The J gene is TRBJ1-1, the V gene TRBV18; D might be TRBD1 (5 bases). Per germline, CDR1 KGHSH and CDR2 LQKENI. Trimming pared 3 bases from V and 7 bases from J, leaving 12 bases between. CDR3 length: 13 amino acids. CDR3 in amino acids: CASSPSGPVEAFF. DNA for the CDR3: TGTGCCAGCTCACCGTCAGGGCCCGTTGAAGCTTTCTTT.

The chain uses TRBV18 and TRBJ2-5; a weak D match, TRBD2 (5 bases). This CDR3 comprises 13 residues. Germline V gene sequence: CDR1 KGHSH, CDR2 LQKENI. Trimming cost V 8 bases and J 3 bases, with 13 bases left between them. The CDR3 protein is CASGLGKKETQYF. DNA for the CDR3: TGTGCCAGCGGACTGGGAAAGAAAGAGACCCAGTACTTC.

The V call is TRBV11-2, the J call TRBJ2-7; D uncertain. This CDR3 has 15 amino acids. CDR1 is SGHAT, CDR2 FQNNGV, per germline. Trimming took off 4 bases at V and 0 bases at J, with 13 bases between the two ends. The CDR3 coding sequence is TGTGCCAGCAGCTCCCTCCGGAGCTTCTCCTACGAGCAGTACTTC. Encoded protein: CASSSLRSFSYEQYF.

The chain has TRBV5-6 and TRBJ1-2; unclear D gene. Germline assignment: CDR1 SGHDT and CDR2 YYEEEE. This CDR3 has 15 amino acids. The ends were cut back, 1 base at V and 8 bases at J, with 18 bases in the middle. The CDR3 spells CASSLPSNSLKGYTF. CDR3 nucleotides: TGTGCCAGCAGCTTGCCGTCTAACAGCCTGAAGGGCTACACCTTC.

The rearrangement joins TRBV4-3 to TRBJ1-2, with D perhaps matching TRBD1 (5 bases). With 0 bases removed from V and 1 base from J, the gap between germline ends came to 12 bases. CDR1 is LGHNA and CDR2 is YSLEER in the germline V gene. CDR3 length: 16 residues. CDR3 in DNA: TGCGCCAGCAGCCAAGATCTTGCAGGGCATAACTATGGCTACACCTTC. As protein: CASSQDLAGHNYGYTF.

This chain joins TRBV5-4 and TRBJ2-5, with 12 positions matching TRBD2. Germline lookup yields CDR1 SGHNT and CDR2 YYREEE (reference sequence). The CDR3 extends over 16 amino acids. V trimming: 3 bases; J trimming: 2 bases; junction bases outside the gene matches: 5. CDR3 residues: CASSSLLAGGQETQYF. In DNA form, the CDR3 reads TGTGCCAGCAGCTCCTTACTAGCGGGGGGACAAGAGACCCAGTACTTC.

The rearrangement joins TRBV5-5 to TRBJ2-5; 14 bases align to TRBD2. The J segment lost 5 bases and the V segment lost 3 bases, leaving 12 bases of the junction unmatched. This CDR3 comprises 18 residues. Germline V lookup: CDR1 SGHKS, CDR2 YYEKEE (reference sequence). For the CDR3, the DNA is TGTGCCAGCAGCTGGGGACTAGCGGGGGCATCGATCGGGGAGACCCAGTACTTC. It codes for CASSWGLAGASIGETQYF.

The chain joins TRBV28 to TRBJ1-5; D unclear. This CDR3 contains 13 residues. Trimming removed 6 bases from V and 6 bases from J, with 12 bases in between. Germline V CDR1 and CDR2: MDHEN, SYDVKM. The CDR3 DNA follows: TGTGCCAGCAGATTAGGGCCCTTTCAGCCCCAGCATTTT. Its protein product is CASRLGPFQPQHF.

The chain recombines TRBV4-1 with TRBJ2-7; maybe TRBD1 (5 bases). V dropped 0 bases and J dropped 0 bases, with 9 bases sitting between them. Looked up from germline, CDR1 is MGHRA and CDR2 is YSYEKL. The CDR3 consists of 15 residues. The CDR3 reads CASSQDERGSYEQYF. CDR3 sequence (DNA): TGCGCCAGCAGCCAAGATGAAAGGGGCTCCTACGAGCAGTACTTC.

The chain joins TRBV19 to TRBJ2-2; 10 bases map to TRBD2. The CDR3 runs to 15 residues. V lost 7 bases and J lost 6; bases outside the gene matches: 8. The germline gives CDR1 LNHDA, CDR2 SQIVND (reference sequence). CDR3 amino acids: CASKRPAGGPGELFF. CDR3 coding DNA: TGTGCCAGTAAACGTCCAGCGGGGGGGCCCGGGGAGCTGTTTTTT.

The chain joins TRBV29-1 to TRBJ2-7; D unclear. The germline V gene encodes CDR1 SQVTM and CDR2 ANQGSEA. The CDR3 runs to 10 residues. The V end was cut by 5 bases, the J end by 10 bases, with 12 bases between. The CDR3 nucleotides read TGCAGCGTTCTCGATCGACAACAGTACTTC. Protein: CSVLDRQQYF.

This chain uses TRBV27 with TRBJ2-7; D is undetermined. Germline values: CDR1 MNHEY, CDR2 SMNVEV (reference sequence). CDR3 length: 13 residues. V was cut by 6 bases and J by 0 bases, with 9 bases left in between. As DNA, the CDR3 is TGTGCCAGCAGGGGCATGAGCTCCTACGAGCAGTACTTC. This gives the protein CASRGMSSYEQYF.

J is TRBJ1-1 and V is TRBV5-1; no clear D gene. The ends were cut back, 2 bases at V and 7 bases at J, with 9 bases in the middle. The germline CDR1 and CDR2 sequences are SGHRS and YFSETQ. CDR3 size: 12 residues. The CDR3 is CASSFTPHEAFF. CDR3 sequence (DNA): TGCGCCAGCAGCTTCACTCCCCATGAAGCTTTCTTT. Full variable domain (missing parts from reference TRBV5-1 and TRBJ1-1): KAGVTQTPRYLIKTRGQQVTLSCSPISGHRSVSWYQQTPGQGLQFLFEYFSETQRNKGNFPGRFSGRQFSNSRSEMNVSTLELGDSALYLCASSFTPHEAFFGQGTRLTVV.

This clone was seen a single time. The chain uses TRBV7-2 and TRBJ2-5, with D possibly TRBD2 on 6 matching bases. The V end was cut by 7 bases, the J end by 3 bases, with 15 bases between. CDR1 SGHTA and CDR2 FQGNSA come from the germline V gene. The CDR3 has 14 amino acids. The CDR3 reads CASTPDWGEETQYF. CDR3 DNA sequence: TGTGCCAGCACCCCGGACTGGGGGGAAGAGACCCAGTACTTC.

CDR3 protein: CASWGAVRGHPYGYTF. CDR3 DNA: TGTGCCAGCTGGGGAGCAGTAAGAGGCCATCCCTATGGCTACACCTTC. J is TRBJ1-2 and V is TRBV28; D remains unclear. Germline CDR1 MDHEN, CDR2 SYDVKM. The length of the CDR3 is 16 residues. V was clipped by 8 bases and J by 4 bases, with 23 bases between them.

The V call is TRBV28, the J call TRBJ2-5, with TRBD2 matching over 8 bases. CDR1 and CDR2 from the germline V gene are MDHEN and SYDVKM. The CDR3 contains 15 residues. The J segment lost 4 bases and the V segment lost 4 bases, leaving 8 bases of the junction unmatched. The CDR3 DNA sequence: TGTGCCAGCAGTTCGGCGGGGGGCCGGGTAGAGACCCAGTACTTC. Translation gives CASSSAGGRVETQYF. Complete variable domain (other parts from reference TRBV28 and TRBJ2-5): DVKVTQSSRYLVKRTGEKVFLECVQDMDHENMFWYRQDPGLGLRLIYFSYDVKMKEKGDIPEGYSVSREKKERFSLILESASTNQTSMYLCASSSAGGRVETQYFGPGTRLLVL.

This clone was seen only a few times. The CDR3 spells CASSDRGMNTEAFF. The CDR3 DNA is TGTGCCAGCAGTGACAGGGGAATGAACACTGAAGCTTTCTTT. The chain has TRBV27 and TRBJ1-1, with TRBD1 matching over 8 bases. Germline CDR1 MNHEY, CDR2 SMNVEV (reference sequence). The CDR3 runs to 14 residues. V lost 5 bases and J lost 0; bases outside the gene matches: 2.

The rearrangement links TRBV5-5 to TRBJ1-2; D possibly corresponds to TRBD1 (5 bases). Germline CDR1 is SGHKS and CDR2 is YYEKEE (reference sequence). CDR3 length: 13 amino acids. V was cut by 1 base and J by 4 bases, with 8 bases left in between. CDR3 in DNA: TGTGCCAGCAGCTTGAGCCAGGGCTATGGCTACACCTTC. Translated, it gives CASSLSQGYGYTF.